Included here is one T cell receptor (beta chain) sequence, with context. Its cognate antigen is unknown. The sample originates from a study of blood T cells in healthy people across ages. Study observations and caveats: Naive and antigen-experienced cells could not be conclusively compared, given unsorted PBMCs.

Sample-barcoded 5' priming and a J-beta primer mix drove a second PCR of roughly 6 to 12 cycles. One entry per CDR3 protein results from TCRdb running MiXCR on the 5' RACE reads. The table records roughly 1,500,000 distinct CDR3 sequences, approximately 42% of them present only once. With each sample, at least 6 micrograms of total RNA were extracted. The sequence was collected from a woman in her late teens or twenties in good health. Sample: blood.

This CDR3 reads CASSLFLNLGLPNYGYTF. The CDR3 coding sequence is TGTGCCAGCAGCCTTTTCTTGAATCTTGGACTCCCCAACTATGGCTACACCTTC. The V and J genes are TRBV12-3 or TRBV12-4 and TRBJ1-2; no reliable D call. The CDR3 is made up of 18 amino acids. V gave up 6 bases and J gave up 2 bases, with 25 bases separating them.